This TCR beta chain was observed in a study of cytomegalovirus exposure and HLA in healthy donors. At the level of the study: Genotyping of 430 or so donors showed that over 65% belonged to the Caucasian-associated ancestry cluster.

60 Vbeta and 13 Jbeta primers were used in PCR. TCRdb's table, derived via immunoSEQ multiplex PCR, lists solely in-frame clones and lacks some. This table has around 150,000 clones, roughly 86% appearing once. Germline lookup yields CDR1 SEHNR and CDR2 FQNEAQ (reference sequence). This CDR3 is built from 17 residues. V gave up 1 base and J gave up 7 bases, with 21 bases separating them. The material sequenced was PBMCs. The TCR comes from a woman in her thirties or forties in good health and CMV-seronegative. The chain has TRBV7-9 and TRBJ2-3, with D possibly being TRBD2 (6 bases). The CDR3 here is CASSLGTAGGLPYTQYF. The CDR3, as DNA: TGTGCCAGCAGCTTAGGAACAGCGGGTGGGCTTCCTTATACGCAGTATTTT.